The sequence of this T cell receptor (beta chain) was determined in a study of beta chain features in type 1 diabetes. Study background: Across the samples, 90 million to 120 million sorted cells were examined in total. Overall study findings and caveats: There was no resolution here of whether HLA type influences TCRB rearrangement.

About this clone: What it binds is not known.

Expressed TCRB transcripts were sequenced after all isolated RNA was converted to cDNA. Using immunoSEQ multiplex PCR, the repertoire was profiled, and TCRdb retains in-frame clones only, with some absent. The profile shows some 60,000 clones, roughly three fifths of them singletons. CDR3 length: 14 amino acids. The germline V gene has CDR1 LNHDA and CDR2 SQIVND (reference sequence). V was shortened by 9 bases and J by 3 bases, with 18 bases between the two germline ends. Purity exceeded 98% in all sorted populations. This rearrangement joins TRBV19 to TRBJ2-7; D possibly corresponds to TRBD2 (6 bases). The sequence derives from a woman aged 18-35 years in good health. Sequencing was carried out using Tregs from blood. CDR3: CARKGLAVFYEQYF. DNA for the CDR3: TGTGCCAGGAAGGGGTTAGCGGTTTTCTACGAGCAGTACTTC.